A single sample gave rise to the 30 T cell receptor beta chains below, sequenced in a study of T cells of healthy individuals. TCRdb itself ran the 5' RACE reads through MiXCR, one entry per CDR3 protein. The sample consists of 50,000 to 55,000 distinct CDR3 sequences, roughly 14% of them appearing once. The source of these receptors is a human donor in good health.

This chain links TRBV5-1 with TRBJ1-6, with D tentatively TRBD1 (6 bases). The CDR3 runs 14 residues. Germline CDR1 is SGHRS and CDR2 is YFSETQ. V was clipped by 3 bases and J by 10 bases, with 14 bases between them. The CDR3 nucleotides read TGCGCCAGCAGCTCAGGGGCACGCTACTCACCCCTCCACTTT. It encodes CASSSGARYSPLHF. Complete variable domain (other parts from reference TRBV5-1 and TRBJ1-6): KAGVTQTPRYLIKTRGQQVTLSCSPISGHRSVSWYQQTPGQGLQFLFEYFSETQRNKGNFPGRFSGRQFSNSRSEMNVSTLELGDSALYLCASSSGARYSPLHFGNGTRLTVT.

This clonotype was seen repeatedly, ten times or more. This chain connects TRBV9 to TRBJ2-1; 8 nucleotides align to TRBD2. The CDR3 extends over 17 amino acids. Germline-derived CDR1 and CDR2 are SGDLS and YYNGEE. Trimming removed 4 bases from V and 9 bases from J; junction bases left unmatched: 18. The CDR3: CASSPADWAGGFSEQFF. In DNA form, the CDR3 reads TGTGCCAGCAGCCCCGCTGATTGGGCGGGGGGTTTTAGTGAGCAGTTCTTC.

There are a few counts of this clonotype. The chain joins TRBV2 to TRBJ1-1; 7 nucleotides line up with TRBD1. The junction had 10 bases not matched to a gene; V was cut back by 8 bases and J by 7 bases. The CDR3 sequence is 13 residues long. Germline CDR1 and CDR2: SNHLY and FYNNEI. CDR3 DNA sequence: TGTGCCAGCGTCCGACAGGGATTTGGTGAAGCTTTCTTT. Its translation is CASVRQGFGEAFF.

This clonotype appeared a few times. The chain employs TRBV10-2 and TRBJ2-7, with TRBD1 matching over 9 bases. The CDR3 is 15 amino acids. The trim removed 7 bases at V and 7 bases at J, leaving 14 bases unmatched. Germline V gene data show CDR1 as WSHSY and CDR2 as SAAADI. CDR3 sequence: CASTPGGTGRWEQYF. The CDR3 DNA sequence: TGCGCCAGCACTCCGGGCGGGACAGGGCGGTGGGAGCAGTACTTC.

This clonotype occurred a few times. The J gene is TRBJ1-4, the V gene TRBV6-1; D gene uncertain. In germline, CDR1 is MNHNS, CDR2 SASEGT. There are 15 residues in the CDR3. Trimming took off 1 base at V and 6 bases at J, with 12 bases between the two ends. CDR3 nucleotide sequence: TGTGCCAGCAGTGAAGGGTCGGGGTTATATGAAAAACTGTTTTTT. Translated: CASSEGSGLYEKLFF.

The sample holds many counts of this clonotype. The chain recombines TRBV30 with TRBJ1-6; TRBD1 might be the D (6 bases). CDR3 length: 17 amino acids. Germline lookup yields CDR1 GTSNPN and CDR2 SVGIG (reference sequence). The V and J ends lost 0 bases and 4 bases respectively, with 16 bases between them. CDR3 protein: CAWSVLGGPRYNSPLHF. For the CDR3, the DNA is TGTGCCTGGAGTGTCCTAGGGGGACCAAGATATAATTCACCCCTCCACTTT. Full variable domain (remainder filled in from reference TRBV30 and TRBJ1-6): SQTIHQWPATLVQPVGSPLSLECTVEGTSNPNLYWYRQAAGRGLQLLFYSVGIGQISSEVPQNLSASRPQDRQFILSSKKLLLSDSGFYLCAWSVLGGPRYNSPLHFGNGTRLTVT.

The chain uses TRBV2 and TRBJ2-3; 13 bases align to TRBD2. The CDR3 covers 15 residues. Germline CDR1 SNHLY, CDR2 FYNNEI. The trim removed 6 bases at V and 6 bases at J, leaving 6 bases unmatched. The CDR3 DNA reads TGTGCCAGCAGAGAACTAGCGGGAGGGATGGATACGCAGTATTTT. It specifies CASRELAGGMDTQYF.

This clonotype was seen at least ten times. V gene TRBV29-1 combines with J gene TRBJ1-2; TRBD1 agrees at 8 bases. The germline CDR1 and CDR2 sequences are SQVTM and ANQGSEA. V shed 2 bases, J shed 6 bases, and the junction held 11 bases outside the gene matches. The CDR3 totals 15 residues. This chain's CDR3 is CSVERRRSTGDGYTF. The CDR3 nucleotides are TGCAGCGTTGAACGTCGGAGATCGACAGGGGATGGCTACACCTTC. The complete variable domain, with remaining parts taken from reference TRBV29-1 and TRBJ1-2, reads SAVISQKPSRDICQRGTSLTIQCQVDSQVTMMFWYRQQPGQSLTLIATANQGSEATYESGFVIDKFPISRPNLTFSTLTVSNMSPEDSSIYLCSVERRRSTGDGYTFGSGTRLTVV.

This chain connects TRBV20-1 to TRBJ2-5; possibly TRBD2 for D (5 bases). Per the germline V gene, CDR1 is DFQATT and CDR2 is SNEGSKA (reference sequence). The length of the CDR3 is 12 residues. Trimming removed 3 bases from V and 6 bases from J, with 11 bases in between. DNA of the CDR3: TGCAGTGCTAGTCTGCCGGGAAAGACCCAGTACTTC. It encodes CSASLPGKTQYF.

The J gene is TRBJ2-5, the V gene TRBV4-1; 7 nucleotides match TRBD1. V was clipped by 1 base and J by 4 bases; unmatched bases: 6. Germline CDR1 reads MGHRA; CDR2 reads YSYEKL. The CDR3 is made up of 15 amino acids. CDR3 sequence (DNA): TGCGCCAGCAGCCAAGTTGGCAGGGGGATAGAGACCCAGTACTTC. Its protein is CASSQVGRGIETQYF.

This clonotype was found a few times. One junction end disagrees with the germline gene, perhaps due to a read error. This chain connects TRBV14 to TRBJ2-7, with a possible D match to TRBD1 (8 bases). The CDR3 consists of 12 residues. Germline assignment: CDR1 SGHDN and CDR2 FVKESK. The CDR3 DNA reads as TGTGCCAGCAGCCAAGGGACAGGGAGGGGGCACTTC. Residues: CASSQGTGRGHF. Based on the CDR3 plus reference TRBV14 and TRBJ2-7, the full variable domain is EAGVTQFPSHSVIEKGQTVTLRCDPISGHDNLYWYRRVMGKEIKFLLHFVKESKQDESGMPNNRFLAERTGGTYSTLKVQPAELEDSGVYFCASSQGTGRGHFGPGTRLTVT.

This clonotype was seen many times. The J gene is TRBJ1-1, the V gene TRBV10-3, with D uncertain. Germline CDR1 ENHRY, CDR2 SYGVKD. The CDR3 contains 14 residues. Trimming shortened V by 4 bases and J by 0 bases, and 9 bases separated the two germline ends. This CDR3 is CAISGLGMNTEAFF. CDR3 DNA: TGTGCCATCAGTGGACTGGGCATGAACACTGAAGCTTTCTTT.

This clonotype was seen a few times. DNA of the CDR3: TGTGCCAGCAGTGACCCGCTAGCGGGAGGGCAAGAGACCCAGTACTTC. Translating gives CASSDPLAGGQETQYF. The V gene is TRBV25-1, the J gene TRBJ2-5; TRBD2 agrees at 12 bases. The germline CDR1 and CDR2 sequences are MGHDK and SYGVNS. V shed 3 bases, J shed 2 bases, and the junction held 4 bases outside the gene matches. The CDR3 has 16 amino acids.

J is TRBJ1-5 and V is TRBV6-2 or TRBV6-3; D remains unclear. Germline assignment: CDR1 MNHEY and CDR2 SVGEGT. This CDR3 comprises 14 residues. Deletions cut 6 bases from V and 0 bases from J, with 9 bases between. CDR3 protein: CASSPSSSNQPQHF. The CDR3 DNA reads TGTGCCAGCAGCCCCTCCTCTAGCAATCAGCCCCAGCATTTT.

There are many counts of this clonotype. The rearrangement links TRBV20-1 to TRBJ2-7, with no clear D. The V gene's germline CDR1 is DFQATT and CDR2 SNEGSKA (reference sequence). Trimming removed 3 bases from V and 0 bases from J, with 9 bases in between. CDR3 size: 13 residues. The CDR3 DNA reads as TGCAGTGCTAGTGGCCGGATCTCCTACGAGCAGTACTTC. It codes for CSASGRISYEQYF.

The chain recombines TRBV6-1 with TRBJ2-3; 7 nucleotides align to TRBD1. V lost 6 bases, J lost 5 bases, and 14 bases stayed unmatched. This CDR3 has 16 amino acids. Germline loops: CDR1 MNHNS, CDR2 SASEGT. The CDR3 bases are TGTGCCAGCAGCCTCGATCGGACAGGAGTGAAAGATACGCAGTATTTT. Amino acid sequence: CASSLDRTGVKDTQYF.

The V and J genes are TRBV7-8 and TRBJ2-1, with 9 bases identical to TRBD2. Germline values: CDR1 SGHVS, CDR2 FQNEAQ. Trimming removed 5 bases from V and 0 bases from J; junction bases left unmatched: 8. The CDR3 is made up of 17 amino acids. CDR3 nucleotides: TGTGCCAGCAGCCCGGCGAGCGGGGGGAGCTCCTACAATGAGCAGTTCTTC. It specifies CASSPASGGSSYNEQFF.

The chain links TRBV7-6 to TRBJ2-3; no reliable D call. The CDR3 sequence is 15 residues long. CDR1 and CDR2 from the germline V gene are SGHVS and FNYEAQ. Deletions cut 5 bases from V and 5 bases from J, with 17 bases between. CDR3: CASSPRTPLGDTQYF. The CDR3 nucleotides are TGTGCCAGCAGCCCGCGAACCCCTTTGGGAGATACGCAGTATTTT.

The sample holds many counts of this clonotype. CDR3 nucleotide sequence: TGTGCCTGGAACAGGGGACCTACTAGCAATCAGCCCCAGCATTTT. Residues: CAWNRGPTSNQPQHF. V usage is TRBV30 and J usage is TRBJ1-5, with 7 bases that match TRBD1. V shed 4 bases and J 0 bases; nucleotides not matched to a gene: 6. The CDR3 totals 15 residues. Germline CDR1 reads GTSNPN; CDR2 reads SVGIG (reference sequence).

This clonotype was picked up many times. This chain links TRBV11-2 with TRBJ1-2; TRBD1 might be the D (5 bases). CDR3 length: 13 residues. The ends were cut back, 1 base at V and 3 bases at J, with 6 bases in the middle. Germline V gives CDR1 SGHAT, CDR2 FQNNGV. CDR3 amino acids: CASSLGTHYGYTF. Here the CDR3 DNA reads TGTGCCAGCAGCTTAGGGACACACTATGGCTACACCTTC.

This clonotype was seen a handful of times. The V call is TRBV10-3, the J call TRBJ1-5; a possible D gene is TRBD1 (6 bases). The germline V gene has CDR1 ENHRY and CDR2 SYGVKD. Trimming shortened V by 0 bases and J by 4 bases, and 19 bases separated the two germline ends. This CDR3 has 18 residues. CDR3 nucleotides: TGTGCCATCAGTGAGTCCGCCGGACAGACGGGATGGAATCAGCCCCAGCATTTT. Residues: CAISESAGQTGWNQPQHF.

This clonotype showed up just once. The chain uses TRBV20-1 and TRBJ2-7, with 9 bases aligning to TRBD2. Germline CDR1 DFQATT, CDR2 SNEGSKA (reference sequence). The CDR3 loop spans 16 amino acids. J lost 6 bases, V lost 2 bases, and 14 bases had no gene match. CDR3 sequence reads: CSARTSGYLGSSEQYF. Written as DNA, the CDR3 is TGCAGTGCTAGAACTAGCGGGTACCTCGGATCTTCCGAGCAGTACTTC.

This chain connects TRBV3-1 to TRBJ2-6, with a weak D call TRBD2 (5 bases). CDR3 length: 15 amino acids. The V end lost 2 bases, the J end lost 4 bases, and 9 bases lay between the germline ends. Germline CDR1 is LGHDT and CDR2 is YNNKEL (reference sequence). CDR3 residues: CASSQRAVGANVLTF. The CDR3 DNA is TGTGCCAGCAGCCAACGAGCGGTCGGGGCCAACGTCCTGACTTTC.

This clonotype has only a few counts. CDR3 residues: CSVAPGQGANEQFF. CDR3 nucleotide sequence: TGCAGCGTCGCCCCCGGACAGGGAGCAAATGAGCAGTTCTTC. The chain combines TRBV29-1 with TRBJ2-1; TRBD1 aligns across 8 bases. V lost 6 bases, J lost 7 bases, and 11 bases stayed unmatched. This CDR3 is built from 14 residues. Germline CDR1 reads SQVTM; CDR2 reads ANQGSEA.

This clonotype was seen at least ten times. In DNA form, the CDR3 reads TGTGCCAGCAGCCCCGCAGGGGGCACTGAAGCTTTCTTT. Translation: CASSPAGGTEAFF. J is TRBJ1-1 and V is TRBV7-9, with 7 bases that match TRBD1. Trimming took 5 bases from V and 4 from J; bases not matched to a gene: 4. The length of the CDR3 is 13 residues. Per germline, CDR1 SEHNR and CDR2 FQNEAQ (reference sequence).

In this sample, this clonotype turned up many times. In DNA form, the CDR3 reads TGTGCCAGCAGTCCCGCTTTTGGTAGCGGCACAGATACGCAGTATTTT. It specifies CASSPAFGSGTDTQYF. The rearrangement links TRBV12-3 or TRBV12-4 to TRBJ2-3; weak D call: TRBD2 (5 bases). CDR3 length equals 16 residues. Trimming shortened V by 5 bases and J by 1 base, and 16 bases separated the two germline ends.

This clonotype appeared once. One base away lies a much larger clone, so this may be a sequencing read error. V is TRBV12-5 and J is TRBJ2-5; 7 nucleotides match TRBD2. CDR3 length: 17 residues. Unmatched junction bases numbered 13, after V lost 5 bases and J lost 1 base. Germline CDR1 reads LGHNT; CDR2 reads FRNRAP. CDR3 in DNA: TGTGCTAGTGGTACGACTCTAGTGGGGGGGGGCCAAGAGACCCAGTACTTC. This translates into CASGTTLVGGGQETQYF.

The chain links TRBV29-1 to TRBJ2-7; D may correspond to TRBD1 or TRBD2 (5 bases each). This CDR3 is 14 amino acids long. Trimming took 6 bases from V and 2 from J, leaving 17 bases between them. CDR1 SQVTM and CDR2 ANQGSEA come from the germline V gene. Here the CDR3 DNA reads TGCAGCGTGGGGGACGGTCTCCCGACCTACGAGCAGTACTTC. Protein sequence: CSVGDGLPTYEQYF.

The chain links TRBV19 to TRBJ2-5, with TRBD1 as a possible D gene (6 bases). The V and J ends lost 3 bases and 4 bases respectively, with 12 bases between them. The CDR3 consists of 14 residues. CDR1 is LNHDA and CDR2 is SQIVND in the germline V gene (reference sequence). CDR3 region: CASSITGTPETQYF. CDR3 coding DNA: TGTGCCAGTAGTATTACAGGGACCCCAGAGACCCAGTACTTC. Full variable domain (rest looked up from reference TRBV19 and TRBJ2-5): DGGITQSPKYLFRKEGQNVTLSCEQNLNHDAMYWYRQDPGQGLRLIYYSQIVNDFQKGDIAEGYSVSREKKESFPLTVTSAQKNPTAFYLCASSITGTPETQYFGPGTRLLVL.

This clonotype was counted at least ten times. The chain joins TRBV6-5 to TRBJ2-5; D remains ambiguous. Deletions cut 8 bases from V and 5 bases from J, with 6 bases between. Germline values: CDR1 MNHEY, CDR2 SVGAGI. The CDR3 has 10 amino acids. CDR3 nucleotides: TGTGCCAGCGGTCAGGAGACCCAGTACTTC. This encodes CASGQETQYF.